This is a list of T cell receptor beta chains from one sample in a study of identical twins. TCRdb processed the 5' RACE reads anew with MiXCR; each CDR3 protein has one entry. The data contain 500,000 to 650,000 distinct CDR3 sequences, under 8.5% of them singletons. Another study also made use of these data, one on yellow fever vaccine responses in identical twins.

Specimen: PBMCs. Source of these receptors: a woman between 18 and 29 years old in good health. CDR3s include the opening cysteine and the closing phenylalanine or tryptophan. The D gene is left open where the match is weak. Size is omitted from some rows. Given values are once, few, many or a class for expanded clones.

abundance	v_gene	j_gene	d_gene	CDR3aa	CDR3nt
many	TRBV4-1	TRBJ2-7	-	CASSQVGGRNEQYF	TGCGCCAGCAGCCAAGTAGGGGGGAGAAACGAGCAGTACTTC
many	TRBV6-1	TRBJ1-2	-	CASSELLPPGYTF	TGTGCCAGCAGTGAACTCCTGCCGCCGGGCTACACCTTC
-	TRBV6-5	TRBJ1-5	-	CASSYQGPNQPQHF	TGTGCCAGCAGTTACCAGGGCCCCAATCAGCCCCAGCATTTT
many	TRBV18	TRBJ2-3	-	CASSPGEGSDTQYF	TGTGCCAGCTCACCAGGTGAAGGCTCGGATACGCAGTATTTT
-	TRBV3-1	TRBJ1-1	-	CASSQAGRGLAEAFF	TGTGCCAGCAGCCAAGCCGGCCGGGGGCTCGCTGAAGCTTTCTTT
-	TRBV3-1	TRBJ2-7	-	CASSLGASQYEQYF	TGTGCCAGCAGCCTGGGGGCATCCCAGTACGAGCAGTACTTC
many	TRBV24-1	TRBJ2-5	TRBD2	CATSDNGLAEQETQYF	TGTGCCACCAGTGATAACGGACTAGCGGAACAAGAGACCCAGTACTTC
many	TRBV12-3/TRBV12-4	TRBJ2-1	-	CASSLRLEQFF	TGTGCCAGCAGTTTAAGGCTGGAGCAGTTCTTC
many	TRBV24-1	TRBJ2-1	-	CATSDRLAGPRDEQFF	TGTGCCACCAGTGATCGGCTTGCGGGTCCCCGGGATGAGCAGTTCTTC
few	TRBV12-3/TRBV12-4	TRBJ2-2	-	CASSPFSSPNTGELFF	TGTGCCAGCAGCCCCTTTAGCAGCCCTAACACCGGGGAGCTGTTTTTT
few	TRBV7-8	TRBJ2-1	TRBD2	CASSLLAGGGDEQFF	TGTGCCAGCAGCTTGTTAGCGGGGGGAGGGGATGAGCAGTTCTTC
few	TRBV7-9	TRBJ2-1	TRBD1	CASSFAGTGAVLDEQFF	TGTGCCAGCAGCTTTGCCGGGACAGGGGCTGTTTTGGATGAGCAGTTCTTC
many	TRBV29-1	TRBJ2-3	-	CSVEQVSRAPDTQYF	TGCAGCGTCGAACAGGTTTCCCGAGCCCCAGATACGCAGTATTTT
many	TRBV29-1	TRBJ2-6	-	CSVGTVSSGANVLTF	TGCAGCGTTGGAACGGTTAGCTCTGGGGCCAACGTCCTGACTTTC
many	TRBV20-1	TRBJ1-2	TRBD1	CSAYRGPVYGYTF	TGCAGTGCGTACAGGGGGCCCGTCTATGGCTACACCTTC
many	TRBV20-1	TRBJ2-1	TRBD1	CSASPTGDPYNEQFF	TGCAGTGCTAGCCCTACAGGGGACCCTTACAATGAGCAGTTCTTC
few	TRBV4-1	TRBJ2-5	TRBD1	CASSQVWTGGEEETQYF	TGCGCCAGCAGCCAAGTATGGACAGGGGGCGAGGAAGAGACCCAGTACTTC
-	TRBV28	TRBJ2-1	TRBD2	CASRASGGAYEQFF	TGTGCCAGCAGAGCTAGCGGGGGGGCTTATGAGCAGTTCTTC
few	TRBV5-1	TRBJ1-4	-	CASSAWDGTNEKLFF	TGCGCCAGCAGCGCCTGGGACGGAACTAATGAAAAACTGTTTTTT
few	TRBV7-9	TRBJ2-2	-	CASSFDSIHTGELFF	TGTGCCAGCAGCTTCGATTCAATTCACACCGGGGAGCTGTTTTTT
-	TRBV29-1	TRBJ2-1	TRBD2	CSVELAGSVYNEQFF	TGCAGCGTCGAACTAGCGGGCTCAGTCTACAATGAGCAGTTCTTC
many	TRBV10-3	TRBJ2-1	TRBD1	CAISEFRQGEYNEQFF	TGTGCCATCAGTGAGTTTCGACAGGGGGAGTACAATGAGCAGTTCTTC
many	TRBV7-9	TRBJ1-5	-	CASSPLQGGNDQPQHF	TGTGCCAGCAGCCCACTTCAAGGCGGTAACGATCAGCCCCAGCATTTT
few	TRBV6-5	TRBJ2-5	-	CASFRGETQYF	TGTGCCAGCTTCAGGGGAGAGACCCAGTACTTC
many	TRBV9	TRBJ2-3	TRBD1	CASSPGQVWTDTQYF	TGTGCCAGCAGCCCCGGACAGGTATGGACAGATACGCAGTATTTT
many	TRBV28	TRBJ2-7	-	CASSPLGGRLEEQYF	TGTGCCAGCAGTCCTCTTGGGGGGCGCTTGGAAGAGCAGTACTTC